This T cell receptor beta chain was recorded in a study of tissue T cells after allogeneic stem cell transplantation. Study summary: Patients with graft-versus-host disease had grafts: four unmodified, three CD34-selected and T-cell-depleted. Marrow was aspirated from iliac crest or spine when possible, post-mortem. Whole-study findings and limits: Tissue-detected TCR repertoire was only partly captured by blood and spleen T cells.

All graft-versus-host disease patients had gastrointestinal involvement and received several lines of directed therapy. This clone was seen just once. Its antigen is currently unknown. Generated by immunoSEQ multiplex PCR, the TCRdb table keeps only in-frame clones and is missing some. This table has approximately 1,400 clones, 70% to 90% appearing once. Losses at the gene ends were 2 bases for V and 6 bases for J; bases not matched to a gene: 7. The CDR3 length is 14 residues. The germline gives CDR1 SGHNT, CDR2 YYREEE (reference sequence). The sequence came from a male patient older than 55 with steroid-refractory graft-versus-host disease after an allogeneic stem cell transplant. Part of the T cells may come from the graft donor. The chain joins TRBV5-4 to TRBJ1-2; TRBD1 matches at 7 bases. Material: blood, obtained at autopsy. The CDR3 region has the DNA TGTGCCAGCAGCTTTGGCGGGACAGATGATGGCTACACCTTC. This codes for CASSFGGTDDGYTF.